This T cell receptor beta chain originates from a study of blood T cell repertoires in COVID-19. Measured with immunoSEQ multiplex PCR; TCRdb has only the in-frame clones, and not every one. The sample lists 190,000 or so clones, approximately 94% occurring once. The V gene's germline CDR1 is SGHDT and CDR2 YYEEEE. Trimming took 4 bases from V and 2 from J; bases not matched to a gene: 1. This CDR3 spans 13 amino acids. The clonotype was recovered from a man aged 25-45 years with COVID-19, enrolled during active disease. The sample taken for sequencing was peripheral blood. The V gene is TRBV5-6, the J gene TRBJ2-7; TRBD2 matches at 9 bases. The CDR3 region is CASSSGGTYEQYF. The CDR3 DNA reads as TGTGCCAGCAGCAGCGGGGGGACCTACGAGCAGTACTTC.